These 7 T cell receptor beta chains were sequenced from one sample in a study of human T cells and chemical hapten exposure. Time point in this sample: pre-sensitization, week 0. Treatment reported: therapeutic diphenylcyclopropenone sensitization with weekly scalp DPC. A single record per CDR3 protein comes from TCRdb applying MiXCR to the RACE reads. The sample has 250,000 or so distinct CDR3 sequences, roughly 7.7% seen once. The source material was whole blood, sampled in connection with sensitization to the hapten diphenylcyclopropenone (DPC). The receptors originated from a man between 18 and 35 years old with alopecia areata. Some clones in this sample may be carry-over from other donors' samples.

This clonotype was observed a few times. The chain links TRBV2 to TRBJ2-7, with D perhaps TRBD1 (5 bases). The CDR3 consists of 14 residues. Germline assignment: CDR1 SNHLY and CDR2 FYNNEI. The V end was cut by 4 bases, the J end by 3 bases, with 13 bases between. The CDR3 here is CASSAQGPNYEQYF. The CDR3 DNA follows: TGTGCCAGCAGTGCCCAGGGTCCGAACTACGAGCAGTACTTC.

In its sample, this clonotype was seen a few times. The chain carries TRBV6-2 or TRBV6-3 and TRBJ1-2; D is unresolved. The germline V gene encodes CDR1 MNHEY and CDR2 SVGEGT. V dropped 4 bases and J dropped 8 bases, with 11 bases sitting between them. The CDR3 is made up of 12 amino acids. CDR3 bases: TGTGCCAGCAGTTTGACAAGTGAAGGCTACACCTTC. As protein: CASSLTSEGYTF.

This clonotype was recorded at least ten times. The chain couples TRBV29-1 to TRBJ2-5; 10 bases fit TRBD2. Germline V gives CDR1 SQVTM, CDR2 ANQGSEA. V lost 5 bases and J lost 7; bases outside the gene matches: 16. This CDR3 spans 16 amino acids. The CDR3 loop reads CSVTQTSGALVGTQYF. As DNA, the CDR3 is TGCAGCGTTACCCAAACTAGCGGGGCCCTGGTCGGGACCCAGTACTTC.

The chain's CDR3 is CASSKESQVNTEAFF. CDR3 in DNA: TGTGCCAGCAGCAAAGAGTCACAAGTGAACACTGAAGCTTTCTTT. The chain couples TRBV7-9 to TRBJ1-1; D ambiguous. There are 15 residues in the CDR3. The V gene lost 5 bases and the J gene lost 0 bases, with 13 bases spanning the gap. Germline CDR1 SEHNR, CDR2 FQNEAQ (reference sequence).

This clonotype showed up just a few times. This chain connects TRBV6-2 or TRBV6-3 to TRBJ2-3, with 7 nucleotides matching TRBD1. Looked up from germline, CDR1 is MNHEY and CDR2 is SVGEGT. The trim removed 6 bases at V and 5 bases at J, leaving 17 bases unmatched. This CDR3 is built from 17 residues. The CDR3 nucleotides read TGTGCCAGCAGCCCAATAGGACAGGTCGATGGCGGAGATACGCAGTATTTT. It encodes CASSPIGQVDGGDTQYF.

The chain carries TRBV5-1 and TRBJ2-6; D gene ambiguous. The CDR3 consists of 15 residues. CDR1 and CDR2 (germline): SGHRS, YFSETQ. Trimming took off 2 bases at V and 4 bases at J, with 10 bases between the two ends. The CDR3 bases are TGCGCCAGCAGCTTTCGAGAAGCCGGGGCCAACGTCCTGACTTTC. This sequence encodes CASSFREAGANVLTF.

J is TRBJ1-6 and V is TRBV12-3 or TRBV12-4, with D uncertain. The length of the CDR3 is 14 residues. Trimming took 5 bases from V and 7 from J, leaving 12 bases between them. The CDR3: CASSTLLPNSPLHF. As DNA, the CDR3 is TGTGCCAGCAGTACCTTACTCCCGAATTCACCCCTCCACTTT.